The source of this TCR beta chain is a study of cytomegalovirus exposure and HLA in healthy donors. Study-level points and caveats: Reported performance of the classifier showed diagnosis of cytomegalovirus status with high specificity and sensitivity. Cytomegalovirus-associated status was assigned to about 160 TCR beta chains. Later work found that TCR association rates differed between HLA loci; DRB1 had the most and HLA-C the fewest. Later on, analysis showed that most CMV-associated TCR beta chains appeared to be HLA-restricted.

The PCR ran on 60 Vbeta and 13 Jbeta primers. Profiled with immunoSEQ multiplex PCR; TCRdb holds only in-frame clones, not every one. The sample carries 100,000 or so clones, around 80% recorded once. This CDR3 contains 14 residues. V was clipped by 5 bases and J by 5 bases; unmatched bases: 6. Germline CDR1 SGHNT, CDR2 YENEEA. In this sample, this clone turned up once. Its specificity is not known. The sample consisted of PBMCs. V and J are TRBV11-3 and TRBJ2-5; 9 positions match TRBD1. The sequence was obtained from a man aged 18-30 years in good health and CMV-seronegative. CDR3: CASSPGQGSETQYF. CDR3 DNA sequence: TGTGCCAGCAGCCCGGGACAGGGTTCCGAGACCCAGTACTTC.